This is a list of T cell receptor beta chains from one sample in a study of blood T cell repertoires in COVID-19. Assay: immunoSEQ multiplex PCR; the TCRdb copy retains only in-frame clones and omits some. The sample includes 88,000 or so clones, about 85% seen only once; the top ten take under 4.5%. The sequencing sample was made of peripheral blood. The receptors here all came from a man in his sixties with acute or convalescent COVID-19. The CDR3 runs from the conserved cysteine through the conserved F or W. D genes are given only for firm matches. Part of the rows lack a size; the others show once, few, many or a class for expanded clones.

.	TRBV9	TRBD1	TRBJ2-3	TGTGCCAGCAGCCCCGGACAGGGTCGGGCAGATACGCAGTATTTT	CASSPGQGRADTQYF
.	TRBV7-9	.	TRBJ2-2	TGTGCCAGCAGCTTATCCAGGGCGACCGGGGAGCTGTTTTTT	CASSLSRATGELFF
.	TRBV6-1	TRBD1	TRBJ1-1	TGTGCCAGCAGAGACAGGGGGCATGTCACTGAAGCTTTCTTT	CASRDRGHVTEAFF
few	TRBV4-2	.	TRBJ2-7	TGTGCCAGCAGCCAAGATTGGGGGGGGCTCGGCGAGCAGTACTTC	CASSQDWGGLGEQYF
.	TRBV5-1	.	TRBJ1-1	TGCGCCAGCAGCTTGGATTCAGGCACTGAAGCTTTCTTT	CASSLDSGTEAFF
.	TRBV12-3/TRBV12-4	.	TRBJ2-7	TGTGCCAGCAGCCCAGACAACAGGGAGCAGTACTTC	CASSPDNREQYF
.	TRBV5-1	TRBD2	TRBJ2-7	TGCGCCAGCAGCTGGACTAGCAGGGGCCCTTACGAGCAGTACTTC	CASSWTSRGPYEQYF
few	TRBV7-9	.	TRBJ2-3	TGTGCCATCCGACTCGGTGGGAGCACCACAGATACGCAGTATTTT	CAIRLGGSTTDTQYF
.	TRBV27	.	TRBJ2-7	TGTGCCAGCAGTTTGGTCACAGGCTACGAGCAGTACTTC	CASSLVTGYEQYF
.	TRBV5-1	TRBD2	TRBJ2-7	TGCGCCAGCAGCCAGGGACTAGCGGGGGGAATTGGGAACGAGCAGTACTTC	CASSQGLAGGIGNEQYF
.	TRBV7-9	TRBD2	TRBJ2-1	TGTGCCAGCAGCTCCAGCGGGAACCCCTCCAATGAGCAGTTCTTC	CASSSSGNPSNEQFF
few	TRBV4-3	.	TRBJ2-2	TGCGCCAGCAGCCAAGATCTCAGTCCCGGGGAGCTGTTTTTT	CASSQDLSPGELFF
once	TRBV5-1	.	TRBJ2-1	TGCGCCAGCAGACAGGGTAATGAGCAGTTCTTC	CASRQGNEQFF
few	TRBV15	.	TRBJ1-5	TGTGCCACCTCAGCGGGGGCGGAAGGTCAGCCCCAGCATTTT	CATSAGAEGQPQHF
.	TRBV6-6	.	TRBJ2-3	TGTGCCAGCACCAGGGATGGTATTCTAGATACGCAGTATTTT	CASTRDGILDTQYF
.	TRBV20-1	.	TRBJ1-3	TGCAGTGCCCGGGAGTCCGGGAGGGCATATTTT	CSARESGRAYF
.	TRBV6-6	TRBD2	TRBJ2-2	TGTGCCAGCAGTTTACTAGCGGGAACCGGGGAGCTGTTTTTT	CASSLLAGTGELFF